The clone carrying this T cell receptor beta chain was found a few times. The data were taken from a study of blood T cell repertoires in COVID-19. About the study: There were acute and convalescent COVID-19 samples, and they came from the United States, Italy and Spain. In each case, the material was cDNA or gDNA derived from T cells, B-cell-depleted T cells, or PBMCs.

Original data processing: Reference gene primer amplification yielded estimated nucleated cell counts. Measured with immunoSEQ multiplex PCR; TCRdb has only the in-frame clones, and not every one. V, J and clone size derive from that table, while D and trimming were established from the DNA sequence. The table has 65,000 to 80,000 clones, around four fifths seen once. The CDR3 contains 17 residues. Germline CDR1 reads MDHEN; CDR2 reads SYDVKM. With 0 bases removed from V and 4 bases from J, the gap between germline ends came to 16 bases. The TCR comes from a human donor in a cohort sampled during active COVID-19. This chain joins TRBV28 and TRBJ1-5, with D possibly matching TRBD1 (6 bases). The source material was peripheral blood. The CDR3 here is CASSLWAGGSSNQPQHF. The CDR3 region has the DNA TGTGCCAGCAGTTTATGGGCGGGGGGCAGTTCAAATCAGCCCCAGCATTTT.